This T cell receptor (beta chain) stems from a study of shared clonotypes between healthy human individuals. Trimming stripped 4 bases from V and 12 bases from J, with 13 bases between. The CDR3 runs to 12 residues. Per the germline V gene, CDR1 is MGHDK and CDR2 is SYGVNS. Assay used: immunoSEQ multiplex PCR; TCRdb lists only in-frame clones, some missing. The sample yields 800,000 to 1,200,000 clones, about four fifths seen once. This clone was detected only once. Input material: memory CD4+ T cells from PBMCs. Described subset: CD45RA-negative fraction. This TCR came from a young man in good health. Some clones in this sample may be carry-over from other donors' samples. V gene TRBV25-1 combines with J gene TRBJ2-1, with D possibly TRBD2 on 6 matching bases. CDR3 in DNA: TGTGCCAGCAGTGGTTCGGGGACTGTGCAGTTCTTC. Its protein product is CASSGSGTVQFF.